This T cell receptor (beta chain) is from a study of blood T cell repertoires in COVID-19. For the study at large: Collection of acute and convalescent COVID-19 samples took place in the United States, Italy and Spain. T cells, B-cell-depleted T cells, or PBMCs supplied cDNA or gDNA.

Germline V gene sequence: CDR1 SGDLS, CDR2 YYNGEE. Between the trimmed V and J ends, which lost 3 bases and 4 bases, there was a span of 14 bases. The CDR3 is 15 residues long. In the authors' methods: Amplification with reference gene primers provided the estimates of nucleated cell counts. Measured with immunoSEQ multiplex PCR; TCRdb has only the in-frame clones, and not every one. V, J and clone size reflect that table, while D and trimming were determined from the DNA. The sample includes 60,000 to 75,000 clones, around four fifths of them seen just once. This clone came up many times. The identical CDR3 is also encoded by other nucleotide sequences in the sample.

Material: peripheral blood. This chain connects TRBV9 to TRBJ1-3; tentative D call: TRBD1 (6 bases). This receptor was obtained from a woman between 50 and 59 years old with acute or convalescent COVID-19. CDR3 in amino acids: CASSGTGNSGNTIYF. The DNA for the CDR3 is TGTGCCAGCAGCGGCACAGGGAATTCAGGAAACACCATATATTTT. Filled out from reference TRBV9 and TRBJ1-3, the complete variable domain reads DSGVTQTPKHLITATGQRVTLRCSPRSGDLSVYWYQQSLDQGLQFLIQYYNGEERAKGNILERFSAQQFPDLHSELNLSSLELGDSALYFCASSGTGNSGNTIYFGEGSWLTVV.